This TCR beta chain was observed in a study of T cells in Graves' hyperthyroidism and ophthalmopathy (dated by TCRdb to between 2018 and 2021). In terms of the full investigation: To identify TCR V-J signatures that set the groups apart, the researchers used a discovery cohort of 95 to 100 patients, made up of around 40 with Graves' ophthalmopathy and some 56 with stable Graves' hyperthyroidism. Whether ophthalmopathy could be predicted prospectively was tested in an independent validation cohort made up of under 20 hyperthyroidism patients plus 17 patients who later progressed to ophthalmopathy. The 90 or so discovery patients were randomly split 7:3 into training and test sets. In addition, the study compared T-cell repertoires in thyroid tissue and in blood from several Graves' hyperthyroidism patients. After blood sampling, hyperthyroidism patients were treated with methimazole at a starting dose of 30 mg daily, and ophthalmopathy patients were treated with high-dose intravenous methylprednisolone. The paper reports TCR Vbeta CDR3 sequencing of 135 peripheral blood samples: fewer than 50 ophthalmopathy, fewer than 80 hyperthyroidism and 17 progressor patients.

This clonotype appeared once. Its antigen is still unknown. Base qualities are not recorded, but no much larger clone differs from it by a single base. A single read is weak support. Study-level results and caveats: No statistical method was used to fix the sample size in advance, and group allocation was not hidden from the investigators. In validation, progression to ophthalmopathy was predicted by the model with approximately 67% sensitivity and roughly 76% specificity, a median of roughly 6.4 months before onset. Most expanded thyroid clonotypes (frequency above 0.001) were also found in blood, which suggests that blood repertoires may mirror thyroid immune responses. Ophthalmopathy was separated from stable hyperthyroidism by a 13 V-J signature model, with over 85% sensitivity and about 81% specificity obtained in cross-validation and 80%/75% obtained in testing.

Patients with uncontrolled infections, other autoimmune diseases, pregnancy or lactation were excluded. Diagnoses relied on clinical symptoms, serum thyroxine and TRAb, thyroid ultrasound and orbital computed tomography. Trizol reagent was used to extract total RNA, and RNA quality was then checked on an Agilent 2100 Bioanalyzer. Amplification of TCR beta CDR3 regions was carried out from RNA transcripts. The TCR CDR3 was subjected to a first round of RT-PCR using the HTBI primer set and the Qiagen OneStep RT-PCR kit. The libraries were constructed in a second round of multiplex PCR and then size-selected and purified. Paired-end sequencing of the libraries was performed with 100 bp reads on an Illumina HiSeq2000. As for the authors' bioinformatics: SOAPnuke was used to process the raw data, with reads discarded if the reads contained adapters or uncalled bases, had a mean Phred below 15, or lacked an exact constant-primer or identifier match. High-quality paired reads were merged with COPE v1.2.5, and unique nucleotide sequences were defined as clonotypes. MiTCR v1.1 was used to align clonotypes to the IMGT TRBV, TRBD and TRBJ reference segments. The analysis was restricted to V-J combinations with a frequency above 0.0001, which together covered roughly 99% of the repertoires. The TCS score was defined as F50 (clonal expansion) divided by E x V (chaos), with BLOSUM62-based TCRdist calculated between CDR3 peptides within each V-J. Welch's t-statistics and random forest reduced roughly 500 V-J features to 13, which were used in a naive Bayes classifier (R e1071). The Morisita-Horn index was used to measure how similar the thyroid and blood repertoires were. TCRdb passed the public sequencing reads through fastp at Q25 and MiXCR, retaining productive beta sequences. Every CDR3 protein is listed once, alongside the most common genes and DNA of its rows. What appears here as the V and J calls and clone size reflects TCRdb's work, not the paper's. Present in this sample are roughly 570,000 distinct CDR3 sequences, under 60% of which were seen just once. Under 20% of the sample belongs to the ten largest clones.

Trimmed from V: 5 bases; trimmed from J: 3 bases; junction bases lacking a gene match: 7. The germline V gene gives CDR1 as SGHVS and CDR2 as FNYEAQ. The CDR3 runs 14 residues from the cysteine to the phenylalanine. Of the read, only the CDR3 DNA is kept; its 42 bases are in frame from base 1. The sample comprised peripheral blood or thyroid tissue (not recorded which). The receptor was isolated from an adult woman with Graves' disease, either hyperthyroidism or ophthalmopathy (not recorded which). The chain uses TRBV7-6 and TRBJ2-7; the junction holds 7 bases that match TRBD2. The bases read TGTGCCAGCAGCGCGGCTAGCGGTGACTACGAGCAGTACTTC. This yields the protein CASSAASGDYEQYF.